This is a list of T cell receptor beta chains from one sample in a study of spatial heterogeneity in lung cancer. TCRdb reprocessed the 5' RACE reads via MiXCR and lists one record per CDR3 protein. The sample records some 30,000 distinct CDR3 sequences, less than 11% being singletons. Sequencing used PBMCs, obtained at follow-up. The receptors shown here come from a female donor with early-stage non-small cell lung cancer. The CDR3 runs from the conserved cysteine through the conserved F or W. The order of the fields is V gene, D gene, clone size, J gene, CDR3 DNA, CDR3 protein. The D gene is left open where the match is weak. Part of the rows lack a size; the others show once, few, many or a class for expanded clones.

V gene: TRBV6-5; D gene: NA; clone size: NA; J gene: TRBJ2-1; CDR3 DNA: TGTGCCAGCAGGCCGCCGGCGGGTGAGCAGTTCTTC; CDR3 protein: CASRPPAGEQFF
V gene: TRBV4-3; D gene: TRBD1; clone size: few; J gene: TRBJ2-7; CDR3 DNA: TGCGCCAGCAGCCAAGGGGACAGGGGCTACGAGCAGTACTTC; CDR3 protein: CASSQGDRGYEQYF
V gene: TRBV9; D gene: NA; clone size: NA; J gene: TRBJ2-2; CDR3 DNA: TGTGCCAGCAGCGCCCTACAGAGCACCGGGGAGCTGTTTTTT; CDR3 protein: CASSALQSTGELFF
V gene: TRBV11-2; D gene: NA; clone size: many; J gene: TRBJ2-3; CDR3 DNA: TGTGCCAGCAGCTTAGATCGGAGGGGAGATACGCAGTATTTT; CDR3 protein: CASSLDRRGDTQYF
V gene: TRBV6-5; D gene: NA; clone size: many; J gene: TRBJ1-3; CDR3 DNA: TGTGCCAGCAGTTACTCTCCGACGAGGGGAAACACCATATATTTT; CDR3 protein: CASSYSPTRGNTIYF
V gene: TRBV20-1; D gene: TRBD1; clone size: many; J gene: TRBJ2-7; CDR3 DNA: TGCAGTGCTAGAGTGGGGACAGTGCCCTACGAGCAGTACTTC; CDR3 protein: CSARVGTVPYEQYF
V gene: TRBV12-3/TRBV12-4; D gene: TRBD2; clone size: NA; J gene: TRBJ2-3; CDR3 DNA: TGTGCCAGCAGTTCTCCGGGACTAGCGGGGCCACCGAATACGCAGTATTTT; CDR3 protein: CASSSPGLAGPPNTQYF
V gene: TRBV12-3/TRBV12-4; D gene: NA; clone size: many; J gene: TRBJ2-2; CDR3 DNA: TGTGCCACCAGAGGCCTTACGAACACCGGGGAGCTGTTTTTT; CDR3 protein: CATRGLTNTGELFF
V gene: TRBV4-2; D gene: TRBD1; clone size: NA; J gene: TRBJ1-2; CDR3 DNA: TGTGCCAGCAGCCAAGATTCACGACAGGGCTATGGCTACACCTTC; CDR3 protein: CASSQDSRQGYGYTF
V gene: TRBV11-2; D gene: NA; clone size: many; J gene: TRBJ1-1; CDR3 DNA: TGTGCCAGCAGCTTAGCGGTCGGCTCGAACACTGAAGCTTTCTTT; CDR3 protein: CASSLAVGSNTEAFF
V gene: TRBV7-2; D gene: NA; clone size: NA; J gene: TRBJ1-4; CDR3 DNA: TGTGCCAGCAGCCTTGGAAGCAGGGAGGAAAAACTGTTTTTT; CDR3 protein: CASSLGSREEKLFF
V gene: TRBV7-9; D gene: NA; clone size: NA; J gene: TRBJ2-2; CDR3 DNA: TGTGCCCCCGGTGGGGACACCGGGGAGCTGTTTTTT; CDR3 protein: CAPGGDTGELFF
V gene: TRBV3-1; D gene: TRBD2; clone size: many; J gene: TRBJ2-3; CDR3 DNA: TGTGCCAGCAGCCAAGATGTATCTAGCGGGGGGAGTAAAGATACGCAGTATTTT; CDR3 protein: CASSQDVSSGGSKDTQYF
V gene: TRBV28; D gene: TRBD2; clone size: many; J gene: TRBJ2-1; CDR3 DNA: TGTGCCAGCAGTTCCCCTTGGGAGGGAGAAGCTGGGCATGAGCAGTTCTTC; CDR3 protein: CASSSPWEGEAGHEQFF
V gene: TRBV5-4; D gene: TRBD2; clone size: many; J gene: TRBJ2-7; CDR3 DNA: TGTGCCAGCAGCCAAACCGGGACTAGCTACGAGCAGTACTTC; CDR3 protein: CASSQTGTSYEQYF
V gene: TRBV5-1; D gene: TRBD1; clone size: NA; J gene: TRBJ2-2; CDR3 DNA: TGCGCCAGCAGCACAACAGGGGCACTGAACACCGGGGAGCTGTTTTTT; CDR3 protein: CASSTTGALNTGELFF
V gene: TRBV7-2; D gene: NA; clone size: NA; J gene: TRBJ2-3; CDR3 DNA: TGTGCCGGCGCTGCTTGGGGGGCCTTAGATACGCAGTATTTT; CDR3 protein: CAGAAWGALDTQYF
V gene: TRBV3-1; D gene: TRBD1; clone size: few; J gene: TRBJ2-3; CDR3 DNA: TGTGCCAGCAGCAAGACCCGACAGGGGGCAAAGGATACGCAGTATTTT; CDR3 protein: CASSKTRQGAKDTQYF
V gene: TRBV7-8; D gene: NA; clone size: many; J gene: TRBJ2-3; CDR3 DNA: TGTGCCAGCGGACCAATGGCCAGCACAGATACGCAGTATTTT; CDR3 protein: CASGPMASTDTQYF
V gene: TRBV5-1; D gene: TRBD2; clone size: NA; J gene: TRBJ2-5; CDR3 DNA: TGCGCCAGCAGCCCAGCTAGCGGGGGGACGACCCAGTACTTC; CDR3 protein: CASSPASGGTTQYF
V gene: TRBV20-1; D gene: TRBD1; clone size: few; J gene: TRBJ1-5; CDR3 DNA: TGCAGTGCCCCCCCCGGGACAGGCAATCAGCCCCAGCATTTT; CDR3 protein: CSAPPGTGNQPQHF
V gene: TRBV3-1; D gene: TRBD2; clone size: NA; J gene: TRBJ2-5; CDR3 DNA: TGTGCCAGCAGCCAAGTTCGGGGGGAGAGAGGGACCCAGTACTTC; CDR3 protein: CASSQVRGERGTQYF
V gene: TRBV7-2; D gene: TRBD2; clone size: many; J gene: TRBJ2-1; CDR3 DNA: TGTGCCAGCAGCTTAGTGGGGGGACTACCCTACAATGAGCAGTTCTTC; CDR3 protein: CASSLVGGLPYNEQFF
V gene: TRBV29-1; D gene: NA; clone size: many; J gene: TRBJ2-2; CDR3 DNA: TGCAGCGTCGCGAGGCAGGGTCGGACCGGGGAGCTGTTTTTT; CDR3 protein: CSVARQGRTGELFF